A single sample is the source of the 30 T cell receptor beta chains below, sequenced in a study of human T cells and chemical hapten exposure. TCRdb re-derived calls from the RACE reads in MiXCR, one entry per CDR3 protein. Of tens of thousands of distinct CDR3 sequences in the sample, around 10% were seen once. Time point here: patch test 1, 2 weeks after DPC sensitization. Treatment noted: therapeutic diphenylcyclopropenone sensitization with weekly scalp DPC. The specimen was whole blood, collected in connection with sensitization to the hapten diphenylcyclopropenone (DPC). Receptor source: a woman aged 40 to 50 with alopecia areata. Some clones in this sample may be carry-over from other donors' samples.

In this sample, this clonotype turned up many times. The chain links TRBV12-3 or TRBV12-4 to TRBJ2-7, with D possibly TRBD1 on 6 matching bases. This CDR3 is 14 amino acids long. With 6 bases removed from V and 6 bases from J, the gap between germline ends came to 18 bases. The CDR3 sequence: CASSPQGEMSEQYF. Here the CDR3 DNA reads TGTGCCAGCAGCCCACAGGGAGAGATGAGCGAGCAGTACTTC.

Only a few counts were recorded for this clonotype. J is TRBJ1-4 and V is TRBV6-5, with 7 bases matching TRBD1. The CDR3 covers 17 residues. Trimming at V came to 0 bases and at J to 6 bases, leaving 10 bases not matched to a gene. CDR1 is MNHEY and CDR2 is SVGAGI in the germline V gene. The CDR3 spells CASSYSMRRGLDEKLFF. The DNA of the CDR3 is TGTGCCAGCAGTTACTCGATGAGGAGGGGGCTGGATGAAAAACTGTTTTTT.

This clonotype was recorded at least ten times. The rearrangement links TRBV12-3 or TRBV12-4 to TRBJ1-2; D might be TRBD1 (6 bases). V was trimmed by 4 bases and J by 3 bases, leaving 12 bases between them. The CDR3 covers 14 residues. CDR3 in amino acids: CASSSTWTDYGYTF. CDR3 nucleotide sequence: TGTGCCAGCAGTTCAACCTGGACAGACTATGGCTACACCTTC.

This clonotype was counted at least ten times. The genes are TRBV7-6 and TRBJ1-6; D is undetermined. The germline CDR1 and CDR2 sequences are SGHVS and FNYEAQ. Trimming took 5 bases from V and 4 from J, leaving 12 bases between them. The length of the CDR3 is 15 residues. The CDR3 reads CASSGGRNYNSPLHF. CDR3 nucleotide sequence: TGTGCCAGCAGCGGAGGACGGAATTATAATTCACCCCTCCACTTT. The full variable domain, its missing parts supplied by reference TRBV7-6 and TRBJ1-6, is GAGVSQSPRYKVTKRGQDVALRCDPISGHVSLYWYRQALGQGPEFLTYFNYEAQQDKSGLPNDRFSAERPEGSISTLTIQRTEQRDSAMYRCASSGGRNYNSPLHFGNGTRLTVT.

This clonotype was counted many times. V usage is TRBV6-2 or TRBV6-3 and J usage is TRBJ2-4; 7 bases align to TRBD1. The V gene's germline CDR1 is MNHEY and CDR2 SVGEGT. The CDR3 has 16 residues. Losses at the gene ends were 4 bases for V and 0 bases for J; bases not matched to a gene: 6. CDR3 loop: CASSSPDRLAKNIQYF. DNA for the CDR3: TGTGCCAGCAGTTCGCCGGACAGGCTAGCCAAAAACATTCAGTACTTC.

The chain combines TRBV4-1 with TRBJ1-1; unclear D gene. The germline V gene has CDR1 MGHRA and CDR2 YSYEKL. The CDR3 runs to 14 residues. The V and J ends lost 0 bases and 4 bases respectively, with 9 bases between them. The CDR3 sequence is CASSQDRRFTEAFF. The CDR3, as DNA: TGCGCCAGCAGCCAAGATCGGCGTTTCACTGAAGCTTTCTTT.

This chain joins TRBV11-2 and TRBJ2-3; 10 positions match TRBD1. The CDR3 contains 17 residues. V lost 0 bases and J lost 2; bases outside the gene matches: 5. Per germline, CDR1 SGHAT and CDR2 FQNNGV. The chain's CDR3 is CASSLDGTGAFTDTQYF. The CDR3 DNA reads as TGTGCCAGCAGCTTAGACGGGACAGGGGCATTCACAGATACGCAGTATTTT.

V gene TRBV4-3 combines with J gene TRBJ1-3, with unresolved D. Per germline, CDR1 LGHNA and CDR2 YSLEER. V gave up 1 base and J gave up 2 bases, with 12 bases separating them. This CDR3 has 16 amino acids. CDR3 protein: CASSQGVRQAGNTIYF. In DNA form, the CDR3 reads TGCGCCAGCAGCCAAGGGGTGAGGCAGGCTGGAAACACCATATATTTT.

Many counts were recorded for this clonotype. This chain joins TRBV11-2 and TRBJ2-5; tentative D call: TRBD2 (7 bases). CDR1 SGHAT and CDR2 FQNNGV come from the germline V gene. With 5 bases removed from V and 7 bases from J, the gap between germline ends came to 20 bases. This CDR3 comprises 15 residues. The CDR3, as DNA: TGTGCCAGCAGCCAAGAGGGGGGGGCAGGCGGGACCCAGTACTTC. Amino acid sequence: CASSQEGGAGGTQYF.

In this sample, this clonotype turned up many times. The chain employs TRBV5-5 and TRBJ1-6; maybe TRBD1 (6 bases). This CDR3 comprises 14 residues. The germline V and J ends were trimmed by 1 base and 8 bases, with 10 bases remaining between them. Germline V gives CDR1 SGHKS, CDR2 YYEKEE (reference sequence). CDR3 sequence reads: CASSLPRGYSPLHF. For the CDR3, the DNA is TGTGCCAGCAGCTTGCCCAGGGGCTATTCACCCCTCCACTTT.

The rearrangement uses TRBV7-9 and TRBJ2-1, with 10 bases matching TRBD2. The CDR3 runs 17 residues. Looked up from germline, CDR1 is SEHNR and CDR2 is FQNEAQ (reference sequence). V was clipped by 5 bases and J by 7 bases; unmatched bases: 14. DNA of the CDR3: TGTGCCAGCAGCCCCCGAGGTCGGAGCGGGGGGGCGAATGAGCAGTTCTTC. This translates into CASSPRGRSGGANEQFF.

This clonotype was picked up many times. The rearrangement joins TRBV27 to TRBJ2-7; D might be TRBD2 (5 bases). This CDR3 region has 14 residues. The V end was cut by 4 bases, the J end by 3 bases, with 13 bases between. The germline V gene has CDR1 MNHEY and CDR2 SMNVEV (reference sequence). CDR3 protein: CASSYRSAGYEQYF. The CDR3 DNA is TGTGCCAGCAGTTACCGATCCGCGGGCTACGAGCAGTACTTC.

This clonotype has a count of ten or more. The chain is built from TRBV20-1 and TRBJ1-5; TRBD1 is a possible D gene (5 bases). Germline CDR1 DFQATT, CDR2 SNEGSKA (reference sequence). The ends were cut back, 6 bases at V and 0 bases at J, with 15 bases in the middle. This CDR3 region has 15 residues. The CDR3 is CSAARDGNSNQPQHF. CDR3 nucleotides: TGCAGTGCCGCCCGGGACGGTAATAGCAATCAGCCCCAGCATTTT.

This clonotype was detected a few times. The rearrangement uses TRBV3-2 and TRBJ2-5; TRBD2 was called by the table and not checked on the DNA. TRBV3-2 is reported as a pseudogene. The CDR3 consists of 16 residues. Here the CDR3 reads CASSQFSGGLQETQYF. CDR3 nucleotides: TGTGCCAGCAGCCAATTTAGCGGGGGACTACAAGAGACCCAGTACTTC.

This clonotype was seen many times. The V gene is TRBV7-2, the J gene TRBJ1-5; unclear D gene. Germline lookup yields CDR1 SGHTA and CDR2 FQGNSA. The ends were cut back, 4 bases at V and 2 bases at J, with 9 bases in the middle. The CDR3 is made up of 14 amino acids. CDR3 loop: CASSSPGGNQPQHF. CDR3 nucleotide sequence: TGTGCCAGCAGCTCGCCGGGAGGCAATCAGCCCCAGCATTTT.

This clonotype appeared many times. The chain recombines TRBV6-1 with TRBJ1-5; 7 bases are a match to TRBD1. Unmatched junction bases numbered 7, after V lost 2 bases and J lost 3 bases. This CDR3 contains 16 residues. CDR1 is MNHNS, CDR2 SASEGT, per germline. The CDR3 spells CASSERRGRSNQPQHF. CDR3 nucleotides: TGTGCCAGCAGTGAAAGAAGGGGGCGGTCCAATCAGCCCCAGCATTTT.

V is TRBV20-1 and J is TRBJ2-7, with 9 positions matching TRBD1. V lost 0 bases, J lost 0 bases, and 9 bases stayed unmatched. In germline, CDR1 is DFQATT, CDR2 SNEGSKA (reference sequence). The CDR3 runs to 17 residues. This CDR3 is CSAREPSRQGGSYEQYF. The CDR3 region has the DNA TGCAGTGCTAGAGAGCCCAGTCGACAGGGGGGCTCCTACGAGCAGTACTTC.

In this sample, this clonotype turned up many times. J is TRBJ2-7 and V is TRBV6-5; D possibly matches TRBD1 or TRBD2 (6 bases each). The CDR3 is 15 amino acids. Germline CDR1 and CDR2: MNHEY and SVGAGI. V shed 6 bases and J shed 4 bases, with 19 bases lying between them. CDR3 residues: CASRQYRDGGYEQYF. CDR3 DNA: TGTGCCAGCAGACAGTACAGGGACGGAGGGTACGAGCAGTACTTC.

This chain connects TRBV4-3 to TRBJ2-6; no reliable D call. The germline gives CDR1 LGHNA, CDR2 YSLEER. V lost 4 bases, J lost 1 base, and 8 bases lay in between. The CDR3 runs to 15 residues. CDR3 in DNA: TGCGCCAGCAGCCGAAGTGGGTCTGGGGCCAACGTCCTGACTTTC. Translating it yields CASSRSGSGANVLTF.

This clonotype was observed a handful of times. The rearrangement joins TRBV12-3 or TRBV12-4 to TRBJ2-2; the match to TRBD2 covers 7 bases. This CDR3 has 15 residues. The junction had 5 bases not matched to a gene; V was cut back by 3 bases and J by 4 bases. CDR3 sequence reads: CASSLAGEGTGELFF. The DNA for the CDR3 is TGTGCCAGCAGTTTGGCGGGGGAGGGCACCGGGGAGCTGTTTTTT.

V gene TRBV3-1 combines with J gene TRBJ1-1, with 7 positions matching TRBD1. The CDR3 has 15 residues. The germline V gene has CDR1 LGHDT and CDR2 YNNKEL (reference sequence). Trimming removed 3 bases from V and 1 base from J; junction bases left unmatched: 5. CDR3 bases: TGTGCCAGCAGCCACCCAGGGGGAGGGAACACTGAAGCTTTCTTT. Translation: CASSHPGGGNTEAFF.

A few counts support this clonotype. The V and J genes are TRBV20-1 and TRBJ1-6, with TRBD1 matching over 9 bases. Per the germline V gene, CDR1 is DFQATT and CDR2 is SNEGSKA (reference sequence). V lost 2 bases, J lost 7 bases, and 0 bases stayed unmatched. This CDR3 comprises 13 residues. The CDR3 bases are TGCAGTGCTAGAACAGGGGGCAATTCACCCCTCCACTTT. Protein sequence: CSARTGGNSPLHF.

In its sample, this clonotype was seen a few times. The genes are TRBV10-3 and TRBJ2-3, with TRBD2 matching 7 bases. V dropped 0 bases and J dropped 0; count of bases not matched to a gene: 12. Germline V lookup: CDR1 ENHRY, CDR2 SYGVKD. The CDR3 loop spans 19 amino acids. CDR3 sequence reads: CAISESSSGSQPSTDTQYF. The CDR3 bases are TGTGCCATCAGTGAGTCGAGTAGCGGGTCACAGCCTAGCACAGATACGCAGTATTTT.

This clonotype has ten or more counts. The rearrangement joins TRBV4-3 to TRBJ2-1; 12 positions agree with TRBD2. Losses at the gene ends were 3 bases for V and 0 bases for J; bases not matched to a gene: 0. The CDR3 is made up of 16 amino acids. The germline V gene has CDR1 LGHNA and CDR2 YSLEER. Here the CDR3 reads CASSQTSGGSYNEQFF. The CDR3 DNA reads TGCGCCAGCAGCCAGACTAGCGGGGGCTCCTACAATGAGCAGTTCTTC.

This clonotype showed up many times. V is TRBV7-9 and J is TRBJ2-5; maybe TRBD1 (6 bases). In germline, CDR1 is SEHNR, CDR2 FQNEAQ (reference sequence). Trimming shortened V by 5 bases and J by 4 bases, and 14 bases separated the two germline ends. This CDR3 has 14 amino acids. CDR3 sequence (DNA): TGTGCCAGCAGCCTGGACAGCCTCCGAGAGACCCAGTACTTC. Residues: CASSLDSLRETQYF.

This clonotype has at least ten counts. J is TRBJ1-1 and V is TRBV27, with a weak D call TRBD1 (6 bases). The CDR3 loop spans 13 amino acids. Germline CDR1 is MNHEY and CDR2 is SMNVEV (reference sequence). V lost 2 bases, J lost 5 bases, and 9 bases lay in between. The CDR3 spells CASSLEGVTEAFF. The CDR3 region has the DNA TGTGCCAGCAGTTTAGAGGGGGTAACTGAAGCTTTCTTT.

The rearrangement joins TRBV20-1 to TRBJ2-1; 10 bases line up with TRBD1. Per germline, CDR1 DFQATT and CDR2 SNEGSKA (reference sequence). With V trimmed by 3 bases and J by 6 bases, 11 bases remained unmatched. This CDR3 comprises 16 residues. CDR3 region: CSARGFDRGPFNEQFF. In DNA, the CDR3 is TGCAGTGCTAGGGGTTTTGACAGGGGGCCGTTCAATGAGCAGTTCTTC.

This clonotype was seen a handful of times. The gene calls are TRBV6-1 and TRBJ2-1; D not resolved. The V gene lost 7 bases and the J gene lost 7 bases, with 11 bases spanning the gap. CDR1 is MNHNS and CDR2 is SASEGT in the germline V gene. This CDR3 is 12 amino acids long. CDR3: CASTSSGNEQFF. DNA for the CDR3: TGTGCCAGCACTTCCTCCGGGAATGAGCAGTTCTTC.

This clonotype was seen ten or more times. The V and J genes are TRBV5-1 and TRBJ2-3; perhaps TRBD2 as D (5 bases). Germline CDR1 SGHRS, CDR2 YFSETQ. The CDR3 has 16 amino acids. V was trimmed by 0 bases and J by 2 bases, leaving 13 bases between them. The CDR3 bases are TGCGCCAGCAGCTTGGGGGCTAGCCTTCACACAGATACGCAGTATTTT. It encodes CASSLGASLHTDTQYF.

This clonotype was seen a few times. The gene calls are TRBV30 and TRBJ1-5; 12 positions match TRBD1. This CDR3 has 16 residues. Trimming at V came to 0 bases and at J to 4 bases, leaving 4 bases not matched to a gene. Germline V lookup: CDR1 GTSNPN, CDR2 SVGIG (reference sequence). CDR3 loop: CAWSVRGQGANQPQHF. The CDR3 nucleotides are TGTGCCTGGAGTGTACGGGGACAGGGGGCGAATCAGCCCCAGCATTTT.